The rows below give T cell receptor beta chains drawn from one sample of a study of cytomegalovirus exposure and HLA in healthy donors. Data came from immunoSEQ multiplex PCR; TCRdb stores just in-frame clones and leaves some out. Counted here are under 140,000 clones, roughly four fifths occurring once; the ten biggest clones make up 1% to 1.5%. Sequencing was done on a sample of PBMCs. The receptors stem from a young woman in good health and CMV-seronegative. CDR3s include the opening cysteine and the closing phenylalanine or tryptophan. D genes are given only for firm matches. Only some rows state a clone size, as once, few, many or a class for expanded clones.

clone_size,v_call,d_call,j_call,cdr3_nt,cdr3_aa
.,TRBV7-2,.,TRBJ1-5,TGTGCCAGCAGCCCCTATAGCAATCAGCCCCAGCATTTT,CASSPYSNQPQHF
few,TRBV6-6,TRBD1,TRBJ2-7,TGTGCCAGCAGTAGCCGACAGGGCGGCTACGAGCAGTACTTC,CASSSRQGGYEQYF
few,TRBV4-3,.,TRBJ2-7,TGCGCCAGCAGCCAAGCTGAGGACAGCTACGAGCAGTACTTC,CASSQAEDSYEQYF
.,TRBV29-1,.,TRBJ2-7,TGCAGCGTTCAGGATACCTACGAGCAGTACTTC,CSVQDTYEQYF
once,TRBV13,.,TRBJ2-5,TGTGCCAGCAGCCTCAGGTTCCAAGAGACCCAGTACTTC,CASSLRFQETQYF
.,TRBV5-1,TRBD2,TRBJ2-7,TGCGCCAGCAGCTTTAGGACTAGCGGCGAGCAGTACTTC,CASSFRTSGEQYF
.,TRBV2,TRBD1,TRBJ2-7,TGTGCCAGCCAGGGGGAACCCCTCTACGAGCAGTACTTC,CASQGEPLYEQYF
.,TRBV7-3,TRBD1,TRBJ1-1,TGTGCCAGCAGCCACAGCGGGACAGGTAGGATCACTGAAGCTTTCTTT,CASSHSGTGRITEAFF
few,TRBV25-1,.,TRBJ1-1,TGTGCCAGCAGTGAAATGGGAGAGAACACTGAAGCTTTCTTT,CASSEMGENTEAFF
.,TRBV4-3,TRBD2,TRBJ2-5,TGCGCCAGCAGCTCTAGCGGGAGGCACCAAGAGACCCAGTACTTC,CASSSSGRHQETQYF
.,TRBV6-1,TRBD1,TRBJ2-7,TGTGCCAGCCGGACAGGGGGCATATTCCAGTACTTC,CASRTGGIFQYF
.,TRBV7-9,TRBD1,TRBJ2-1,TGTGCCAGCAGCCCCGACAGGGGGCTCTATGAGCAGTTCTTC,CASSPDRGLYEQFF
.,TRBV4-3,.,TRBJ2-7,TGCGCCAGCAGCCAAGAGATCCTAACCTACGAGCAGTACTTC,CASSQEILTYEQYF
.,TRBV4-2,TRBD1,TRBJ2-5,TGTGCCAGCAGCCAACCCGGGACAGGGGAAGAGACCCAGTACTTC,CASSQPGTGEETQYF
few,TRBV9,.,TRBJ2-3,TGTGCCAGCAGCGCCCCAACTGTGTATTCGGGATCTAGCACAGATACGCAGTATTTT,CASSAPTVYSGSSTDTQYF
.,TRBV9,.,TRBJ1-6,TGTGCCGGCAGCGTAGCTATGGGGGGTGATTCACCCCTCCACTTT,CAGSVAMGGDSPLHF
.,TRBV28,.,TRBJ1-2,TGTGCCAGCTTTAGCGGCAGGGACTATGGCTACACCTTC,CASFSGRDYGYTF
.,TRBV5-6,.,TRBJ1-3,TGTGCCAGCAGCTTAACCTTCCACGTACAGGGCAGCTCTGGAAACACCATATATTTT,CASSLTFHVQGSSGNTIYF
.,TRBV13,.,TRBJ2-7,TGTGCCAGCAGCTTGGGCAGGGACTACGAGCAGTACTTC,CASSLGRDYEQYF
.,TRBV28,.,TRBJ1-4,TGTGCCAGCAGTCCGATGGACACAAGCTGGACTAATGAAAAACTGTTTTTT,CASSPMDTSWTNEKLFF
.,TRBV28,TRBD1,TRBJ1-1,TGTGCCAGCAGCGACAGGGACTGGAACACTGAAGCTTTCTTT,CASSDRDWNTEAFF
once,TRBV7-2,.,TRBJ1-5,TGTGCCAGCAGCTTAGGTCCAAGCTTAATCATGCCCCAGCATTTT,CASSLGPSLIMPQHF
.,TRBV4-3,.,TRBJ1-1,TGCGCCAGCAGCCAAGCTGACGAGGCAACGAACACTGAAGCTTTCTTT,CASSQADEATNTEAFF
.,TRBV28,.,TRBJ2-7,TGTGCCAGCAGTTTCCAACCCGTCCTCACAGCTCACTTC,CASSFQPVLTAHF
.,TRBV9,.,TRBJ2-2,TGTGCCAGCAGCGTATACTCGAACACCGGGGAGCTGTTTTTT,CASSVYSNTGELFF
.,TRBV5-6,.,TRBJ1-1,TGTGCCAGCAGCACTGAGAACACTGAAGCTTTCTTT,CASSTENTEAFF
once,TRBV21-1,.,TRBJ2-7,TGTGCCAGCAGCAAAATCTACGGGACCGAGACTAGCGGGAGGTGGGGATCCTACGAGCAGTACTTC,CASSKIYGTETSGRWGSYEQYF
.,TRBV28,TRBD1,TRBJ1-5,TGTGCCAGCAGTTGGAGACAGGGGCCACGCGGTTTGCCCCAGCATTTT,CASSWRQGPRGLPQHF
.,TRBV28,.,TRBJ1-5,TGTGCCAGCAGGGACACCCAGGTGGGTCAGCCCCAGCATTTT,CASRDTQVGQPQHF
.,TRBV7-2,TRBD2,TRBJ2-7,TGTGCCAGCAGCTTAGGGACTAGCGGGAATTACTACGAGCAGTACTTC,CASSLGTSGNYYEQYF
.,TRBV5-6,TRBD2,TRBJ2-1,TGTGCCAGCAGCTTGGCTAGCGGGAGCTCCTACAATGAGCAGTTCTTC,CASSLASGSSYNEQFF
.,TRBV5-1,TRBD1,TRBJ2-7,TGCGCCAGCAGCTATGGACAGGGATACTACGAGCAGTACTTC,CASSYGQGYYEQYF
.,TRBV7-9,TRBD1,TRBJ2-1,TGTGCCAGCAGCTTAACCGGGACAGGGGGTAATGAGCAGTTCTTC,CASSLTGTGGNEQFF
.,TRBV5-1,TRBD1,TRBJ2-7,TGCGCCAGCAGCTTCACAGGGGCCGAGCAGTACTTC,CASSFTGAEQYF
.,TRBV25-1,.,TRBJ1-5,TGTGCCAGCAGTGACAGGCCTAATAGCAATCAGCCCCAGCATTTT,CASSDRPNSNQPQHF
.,TRBV4-1,.,TRBJ2-7,TGCGCCAGCAGCCAAGCAGGGGTGGGCTACGAGCAGTACTTC,CASSQAGVGYEQYF
.,TRBV4-3,TRBD2,TRBJ2-1,TGCGCCAGCAGCCAAGACCTAGCGGATTACAATGAGCAGTTCTTC,CASSQDLADYNEQFF
few,TRBV28,TRBD1,TRBJ1-4,TGTGCCAGCAGGAAAGGGGACAGACCTGAAAAACTGTTTTTT,CASRKGDRPEKLFF
.,TRBV14,TRBD2,TRBJ2-5,TGTGCCAGCAGCCAGTCGGGACTAGCGAGCCAAGAGACCCAGTACTTC,CASSQSGLASQETQYF
few,TRBV27,.,TRBJ1-4,TGTGCCAGCAGTTTCCCAAATGAAAAACTGTTTTTT,CASSFPNEKLFF
.,TRBV27,.,TRBJ1-1,TGTGCCAGCAGGAGATTTAATTCGAACACTGAAGCTTTCTTT,CASRRFNSNTEAFF
few,TRBV29-1,.,TRBJ1-1,TGCAGCGTTGTTTCGGGGAACACTGAAGCTTTCTTT,CSVVSGNTEAFF
.,TRBV7-2,.,TRBJ2-5,TGTGCCAGCAGCTTCCGGGAGACCCAGTACTTC,CASSFRETQYF
few,TRBV6-6,.,TRBJ1-1,TGTGCCAGCAGTTACGGGCAGACCAACACTGAAGCTTTCTTT,CASSYGQTNTEAFF
.,TRBV19,.,TRBJ1-2,TGTGCCAGTAGTAATCACAGGGCCGGGCGCTACACCTTC,CASSNHRAGRYTF